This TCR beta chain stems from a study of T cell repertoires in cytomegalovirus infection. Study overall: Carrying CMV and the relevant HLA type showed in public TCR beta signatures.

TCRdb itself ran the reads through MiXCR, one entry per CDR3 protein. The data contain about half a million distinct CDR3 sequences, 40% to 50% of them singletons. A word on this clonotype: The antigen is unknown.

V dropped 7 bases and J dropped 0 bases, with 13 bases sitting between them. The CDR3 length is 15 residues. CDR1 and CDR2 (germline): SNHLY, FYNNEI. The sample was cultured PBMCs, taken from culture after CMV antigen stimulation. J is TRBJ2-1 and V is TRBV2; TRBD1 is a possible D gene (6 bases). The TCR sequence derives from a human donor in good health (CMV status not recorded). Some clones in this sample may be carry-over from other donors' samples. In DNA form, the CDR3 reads TGTGCCAGCAACTCACAGGGAATCTCCTACAATGAGCAGTTCTTC. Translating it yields CASNSQGISYNEQFF.